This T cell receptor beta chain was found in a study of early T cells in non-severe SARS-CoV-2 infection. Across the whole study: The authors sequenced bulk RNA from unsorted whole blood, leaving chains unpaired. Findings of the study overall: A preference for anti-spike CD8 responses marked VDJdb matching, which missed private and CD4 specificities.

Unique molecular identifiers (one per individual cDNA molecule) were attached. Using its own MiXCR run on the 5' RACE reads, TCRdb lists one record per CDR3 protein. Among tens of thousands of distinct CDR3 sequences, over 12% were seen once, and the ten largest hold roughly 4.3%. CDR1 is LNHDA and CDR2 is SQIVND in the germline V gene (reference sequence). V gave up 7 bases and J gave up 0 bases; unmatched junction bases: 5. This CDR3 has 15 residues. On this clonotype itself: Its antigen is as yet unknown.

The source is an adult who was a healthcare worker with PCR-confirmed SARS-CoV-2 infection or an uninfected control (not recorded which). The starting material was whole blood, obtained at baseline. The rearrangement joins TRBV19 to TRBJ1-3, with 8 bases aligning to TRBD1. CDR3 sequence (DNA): TGTGCCAGTAACCGACAGGGGAGCTCTGGAAACACCATATATTTT. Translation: CASNRQGSSGNTIYF.